This entry describes one TCR beta chain. Its cognate antigen is unknown. V shed 1 base, J shed 2 bases, and the junction held 1 base outside the gene matches. The germline V gene encodes CDR1 SGHAT and CDR2 FQDESV (reference sequence). The length of the CDR3 is 14 residues. The sample is drawn from a study of cytomegalovirus exposure and HLA in healthy donors. Study findings and constraints: Some public TCRs appeared in many individuals, while most sequences were rare. V- and J-gene trimming of TCR beta was linked (in a later analysis) to a missense DCLRE1C variant.

In the PCR, 60 Vbeta and 13 Jbeta primers were used. Assay: immunoSEQ multiplex PCR; the TCRdb copy retains only in-frame clones and omits some. The sample holds about 190,000 clones; approximately 88% are singletons and the top ten take around 3%. The specimen was PBMCs. The receptor was isolated from a woman aged 50 to 65 in good health and CMV-seropositive. The rearrangement links TRBV11-1 to TRBJ2-7, with 8 bases matching TRBD1. The CDR3 spells CASSLETGAYEQYF. The CDR3 nucleotides are TGTGCCAGCAGCTTAGAGACAGGGGCCTACGAGCAGTACTTC.